This TCR beta chain came from a study of blood T cell repertoires in COVID-19. The length of the CDR3 is 15 residues. Germline V gene sequence: CDR1 MNHEY, CDR2 SVGEGT. Losses at the gene ends were 10 bases for V and 6 bases for J; bases not matched to a gene: 17. Authors' methods: The authors estimated nucleated cell counts from reference gene primer amplification. Libraries were prepared by immunoSEQ multiplex PCR; TCRdb keeps only in-frame clonotypes and omits some of them. For V, J and clone size, that table is used; D and trimming come from the DNA. The table has some 250,000 clones, roughly 77% seen once; the top ten hold 3% to 3.5%.

The sequence came from an elderly woman with acute or convalescent COVID-19. The rearrangement joins TRBV6-2 or TRBV6-3 to TRBJ1-1; 7 nucleotides align to TRBD1. Sequenced input: peripheral blood. CDR3 DNA sequence: TGTGCCACCACCCCCGGGGACAGCATGAATGCTGAAGCTTTCTTT. Amino acids: CATTPGDSMNAEAFF.